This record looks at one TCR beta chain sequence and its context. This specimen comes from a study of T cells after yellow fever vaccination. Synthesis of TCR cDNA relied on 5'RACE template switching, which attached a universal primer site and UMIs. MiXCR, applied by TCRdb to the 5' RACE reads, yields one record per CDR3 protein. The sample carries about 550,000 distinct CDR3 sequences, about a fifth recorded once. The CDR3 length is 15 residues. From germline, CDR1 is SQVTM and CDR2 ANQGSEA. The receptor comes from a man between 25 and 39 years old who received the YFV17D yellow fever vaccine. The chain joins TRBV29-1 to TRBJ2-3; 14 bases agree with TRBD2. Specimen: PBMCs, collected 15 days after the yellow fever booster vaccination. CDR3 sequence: CNVGTSGSYTDTQYF. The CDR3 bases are TGCAACGTAGGGACTAGCGGGAGTTACACAGATACGCAGTATTTT.